A selection of T cell receptor beta chains follows, all from one sample in a study of blood T cell repertoires in COVID-19. The repertoire was sequenced with immunoSEQ multiplex PCR; TCRdb's copy has only in-frame clones and lacks some. The repertoire holds about 120,000 clones, with about nine tenths as singletons. Material: peripheral blood. These receptors all come from a man aged 70-80 years who had recovered from COVID-19. CDR3s include the opening cysteine and the closing phenylalanine or tryptophan. D genes are given only for firm matches. Some rows mark clone size as missing; the rest say once, few, many or name a class of expanded clone.

size,J,V,length,D,DNA,CDR3
NA,TRBJ2-2,TRBV28,19,TRBD2,TGTGCCAGCAGTTCCGCCGGACTAGCGGGTAGTGCGAACACCGGGGAGCTGTTTTTT,CASSSAGLAGSANTGELFF
few,TRBJ2-3,TRBV30,14,TRBD2,TGTGCCTGGAGTGTAGCGGGGGGCACAGATACGCAGTATTTT,CAWSVAGGTDTQYF
NA,TRBJ2-7,TRBV7-2,19,NA,TGTGCCAGCAGCTTAAGGGGTAGCTTCCAGTCCCCGTCCCTCTACGAGCAGTACTTC,CASSLRGSFQSPSLYEQYF
NA,TRBJ2-3,TRBV5-1,16,NA,TGCGCCAGCAGCACCTCACAGGGAGAGGGGCCAGATACGCAGTATTTT,CASSTSQGEGPDTQYF
NA,TRBJ1-2,TRBV6-5,13,NA,TGTGCCAGCAGTTGGACAGATAACTATGGCTACACCTTC,CASSWTDNYGYTF
NA,TRBJ2-7,TRBV11-2,12,NA,TGTGCCAGCAGCCTCCGAGGCGACGAGCAGTACTTC,CASSLRGDEQYF
NA,TRBJ2-7,TRBV6-2/TRBV6-3,15,NA,TGTGCCAGCAGTTACTCGGGACAAAGGATGGCCGAGCAGTACTTC,CASSYSGQRMAEQYF
NA,TRBJ1-5,TRBV28,16,TRBD1,TGTGCCAGCAGTTTTACTGGGACAGTGTACAATCAGCCCCAGCATTTT,CASSFTGTVYNQPQHF
few,TRBJ2-7,TRBV21-1,16,NA,TGTGCCAGCAGCAAAGGGGTGACAGGGGGCATATACGAGCAGTACTTC,CASSKGVTGGIYEQYF
NA,TRBJ2-7,TRBV18,13,TRBD1,TGTGCCAGCTCACTTCAGGGACAGACCGAGCAGTACTTC,CASSLQGQTEQYF
NA,TRBJ2-6,TRBV9,14,NA,TGTGCCAGCAACCCAGGGTCCGGGGCCAACGTCCTGACTTTC,CASNPGSGANVLTF
NA,TRBJ2-1,TRBV5-1,18,TRBD2,TGCGCCAGCAGCATGAGGACTAGCGGGAGGACGGCGTACAATGAGCAGTTCTTC,CASSMRTSGRTAYNEQFF
NA,TRBJ2-7,TRBV4-2,13,NA,TGTGCCAGCAGCCTAGCTGGGACTGACGAGCAGTACTTC,CASSLAGTDEQYF
NA,TRBJ2-1,TRBV9,12,NA,TGTGCCAGCAGCGGTGTGAGCAATGAGCAGTTCTTC,CASSGVSNEQFF
NA,TRBJ1-1,TRBV5-4,14,TRBD1,TGTGCCAGCAGCTCGGACAGGGTGAACACTGAAGCTTTCTTT,CASSSDRVNTEAFF
NA,TRBJ2-3,TRBV2,15,TRBD2,TGTGCCAGCAAGAAAGGACTAGCGGCAACAGATACGCAGTATTTT,CASKKGLAATDTQYF
NA,TRBJ2-2,TRBV28,17,TRBD1,TGTGCCAGCACCACGCCCCAGGGGGTGGTTGGCACCGGGGAGCTGTTTTTT,CASTTPQGVVGTGELFF
NA,TRBJ2-5,TRBV3-1/TRBV3-2,16,TRBD2,TGTGCCAGCAGCCAAGGGACTAGCGCCCTTCAAGAGACCCAGTACTTC,CASSQGTSALQETQYF
once,TRBJ1-5,TRBV3-1/TRBV3-2,17,TRBD1,TGTGCCAGCAGCCAAGAAACGGTAGGGGGCGCAGGACAGCCCCAGCATTTT,CASSQETVGGAGQPQHF
NA,TRBJ1-4,TRBV19,19,TRBD1,TGTGCCAGTAGTATCGGTAGGACAGGGGCTTTTTCGAGGTATGAAAAACTGTTTTTT,CASSIGRTGAFSRYEKLFF
NA,TRBJ2-2,TRBV5-4,16,NA,TGTGCCAGCAGCCTAGCGCATGGGGGTAGCACCGGGGAGCTGTTTTTT,CASSLAHGGSTGELFF
NA,TRBJ1-1,TRBV3-1/TRBV3-2,14,NA,TGTGCCAGCAGCCAAGTAATCCGGAGCACTGAAGCTTTCTTT,CASSQVIRSTEAFF
NA,TRBJ1-3,TRBV27,18,NA,TGTGCCAGCAATTTAGGCGAGGATCAGTGGACTCTGGAAAACACCATATATTTT,CASNLGEDQWTLENTIYF
NA,TRBJ2-1,TRBV2,15,TRBD2,TGTGCCAGCAGTGTCCGGCGGGGGGATAACAATGAGCAGTTCTTC,CASSVRRGDNNEQFF
NA,TRBJ2-5,TRBV7-8,13,NA,TGTGCCAGCAGTGTCTCGGGTGCGGAGACCCAGTACTTC,CASSVSGAETQYF
NA,TRBJ1-2,TRBV5-1,13,NA,TGCGCCAGCAGCTTGGGGGGCGCGGATGGCTACACCTTC,CASSLGGADGYTF